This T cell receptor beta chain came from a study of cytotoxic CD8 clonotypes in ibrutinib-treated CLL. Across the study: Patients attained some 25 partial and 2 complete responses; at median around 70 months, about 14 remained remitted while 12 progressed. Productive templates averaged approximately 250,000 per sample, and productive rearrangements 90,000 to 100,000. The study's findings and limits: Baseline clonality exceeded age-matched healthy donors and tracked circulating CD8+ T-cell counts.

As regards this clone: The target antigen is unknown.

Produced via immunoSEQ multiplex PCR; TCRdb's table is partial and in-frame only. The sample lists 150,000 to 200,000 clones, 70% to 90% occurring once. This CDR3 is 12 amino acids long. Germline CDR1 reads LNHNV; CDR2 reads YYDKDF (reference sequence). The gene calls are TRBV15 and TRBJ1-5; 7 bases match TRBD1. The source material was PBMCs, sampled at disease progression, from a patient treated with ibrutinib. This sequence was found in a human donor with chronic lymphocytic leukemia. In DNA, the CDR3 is TGTGCGGCAGGGGGGGCTGATCAGCCCCAGCATTTT. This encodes CAAGGADQPQHF.